This T cell receptor (beta chain) was identified in a study of T cells in Graves' hyperthyroidism and ophthalmopathy. This CDR3 contains 15 residues. V was pared by 4 bases and J by 6 bases, with 17 bases between. Germline V CDR1 and CDR2: SGHRS, YFSETQ. Findings and limits, study-wide: Most clonotypes that expanded in the thyroid above 0.001 also showed up in blood.

This clonotype was recorded a few times. Its cognate antigen is unknown. What was amplified from RNA transcripts were TCR beta CDR3 regions. Carried out on the TCR CDR3, a first-round RT-PCR used the HTBI primer set. MiXCR was run by TCRdb on the multiplex PCR reads, yielding one entry per CDR3 protein. The sample records about 350,000 distinct CDR3 sequences, approximately 14% being singletons. Ophthalmopathy patients showed a Clinical Activity Score of at least 3, NOSPECS grade of at least 4 and duration under 3 months. For the diagnoses, clinical symptoms, serum thyroxine and TRAb, thyroid ultrasound and orbital computed tomography were used.

This chain connects TRBV5-1 to TRBJ2-1, with a weak D call TRBD2 (6 bases). Specimen: blood. The receptor was isolated from a woman aged 40 to 50 with Graves' ophthalmopathy. The CDR3 spells CASSRSGLLGNEQFF. In nucleotides, the CDR3 is TGCGCCAGCAGCCGAAGCGGGCTCTTAGGCAATGAGCAGTTCTTC.